This T cell receptor (beta chain) was profiled in a study of blood T cell repertoires in COVID-19. Study information: The analysed material was cDNA or gDNA that came from T cells, B-cell-depleted T cells, or PBMCs.

A single count supports this clone. As handled by the study authors: Reference gene primer amplification yielded estimated nucleated cell counts. Using immunoSEQ multiplex PCR, the repertoire was profiled, and TCRdb retains in-frame clones only, with some absent. That table gives V, J and clone size, and the DNA gave D and trimming. The data contain approximately 120,000 clones, about four fifths of them singletons. Germline CDR1 reads SGHTA; CDR2 reads FQGNSA. V was clipped by 4 bases and J by 0 bases, with 13 bases between them. The CDR3 runs to 16 residues. This sequence originates from a man younger than 45 with COVID-19, enrolled during active disease. This chain links TRBV7-2 with TRBJ2-4; D is possibly TRBD1 (6 bases). What was sequenced was peripheral blood. For the CDR3, the DNA is TGTGCCAGCAGCTATCTAGGGGGTCTAGCCAAAAACATTCAGTACTTC. It encodes CASSYLGGLAKNIQYF.